One and the same sample provided the 23 T cell receptor beta chains below, sequenced in a study of cytomegalovirus exposure and HLA in healthy donors. Repertoires were generated with immunoSEQ multiplex PCR, while TCRdb's copy carries only in-frame clones and drops some. Of under 250,000 clones in the sample, 80% to 90% were seen once. Sequencing input: PBMCs. These receptors came from a woman between 18 and 30 years old in good health and CMV-seropositive.

The chain combines TRBV2 with TRBJ1-5; tentative D call: TRBD1 (5 bases). Trimming took 2 bases from V and 1 from J, leaving 12 bases between them. Germline V gene lookup returns CDR1 SNHLY and CDR2 FYNNEI. The CDR3 contains 16 residues. The CDR3 nucleotides are TGTGCCAGCAGTGAATTGGCAGGGAGGAGCAATCAGCCCCAGCATTTT. Protein product: CASSELAGRSNQPQHF.

This chain uses TRBV28 with TRBJ1-4, with D uncertain. Germline-derived CDR1 and CDR2 are MDHEN and SYDVKM. V dropped 5 bases and J dropped 8 bases, with 12 bases sitting between them. CDR3 length: 13 amino acids. The CDR3 DNA sequence: TGTGCCAGCAGTCCCCGCTGGGAGGAAAAACTGTTTTTT. It is translated as CASSPRWEEKLFF.

The chain employs TRBV9 and TRBJ2-1, with TRBD2 matching over 7 bases. The CDR3 loop spans 16 amino acids. Losses at the gene ends were 0 bases for V and 3 bases for J; bases not matched to a gene: 6. CDR1 is SGDLS and CDR2 is YYNGEE in the germline V gene. The CDR3 protein is CASSVGLAGIYNEQFF. The CDR3 region has the DNA TGTGCCAGCAGCGTAGGATTAGCGGGTATCTACAATGAGCAGTTCTTC.

The J gene is TRBJ2-1, the V gene TRBV5-1; TRBD2 matches at 10 bases. This CDR3 contains 17 residues. J gave up 7 bases and V 0 bases, and 10 bases lay outside the gene matches. The V gene's germline CDR1 is SGHRS and CDR2 YFSETQ. The CDR3 loop reads CASSLGAGTSATNEQFF. The CDR3 nucleotides read TGCGCCAGCAGCTTGGGGGCAGGGACTAGCGCCACGAATGAGCAGTTCTTC.

This clone was seen just once. The V call is TRBV5-1, the J call TRBJ2-3, with 14 bases aligning to TRBD2. The CDR3 has 16 amino acids. After removal of 2 bases from V and 5 bases from J, the junction contained 4 bases not matched to a gene. Per the germline V gene, CDR1 is SGHRS and CDR2 is YFSETQ. CDR3 bases: TGCGCCAGCAGCTTCGGACTAGCGGGAGGAGGAGATACGCAGTATTTT. Translated: CASSFGLAGGGDTQYF.

V and J are TRBV2 and TRBJ2-2; D uncertain. Germline V gene lookup returns CDR1 SNHLY and CDR2 FYNNEI. Trimming left V 6 bases short and J 0 bases short, with 20 bases between. The CDR3 loop spans 18 amino acids. The CDR3 sequence: CASSLRTPGFANTGELFF. CDR3 in DNA: TGTGCCAGCAGCCTACGTACCCCAGGATTCGCGAACACCGGGGAGCTGTTTTTT.

The chain carries TRBV6-1 and TRBJ1-3; a weak D match, TRBD1 (6 bases). The CDR3 is made up of 17 amino acids. Trimming cost V 3 bases and J 0 bases, with 15 bases left between them. Germline lookup yields CDR1 MNHNS and CDR2 SASEGT. This CDR3 is CASSDRDTLRSGNTIYF. As DNA, the CDR3 is TGTGCCAGCAGTGACCGGGACACCCTCCGCTCTGGAAACACCATATATTTT.

This clone was detected a few times. This chain joins TRBV5-1 and TRBJ1-1; possible D gene TRBD1, 6 bases. The CDR3 spans 13 residues. In germline, CDR1 is SGHRS, CDR2 YFSETQ. Trimming stripped 3 bases from V and 4 bases from J, with 10 bases between. The CDR3 region has the DNA TGCGCCAGCAGCTCGCTGACAGGCACTGAAGCTTTCTTT. Encoded protein: CASSSLTGTEAFF.

The V gene is TRBV10-3, the J gene TRBJ2-7; possibly TRBD2 for D (6 bases). The V end was cut by 11 bases, the J end by 5 bases, with 19 bases between. This CDR3 spans 13 amino acids. Germline values: CDR1 ENHRY, CDR2 SYGVKD. The CDR3 reads CASALRDRDEQYF. The CDR3 DNA reads as TGTGCCTCCGCTTTGCGGGACCGGGACGAGCAGTACTTC.

This chain links TRBV11-3 with TRBJ2-3, with 7 bases lining up with TRBD1. The CDR3 has 15 amino acids. Germline-derived CDR1 and CDR2 are SGHNT and YENEEA. V lost 3 bases to trimming and J lost 4 bases; unmatched junction nucleotides: 7. CDR3 coding DNA: TGTGCCAGCAGCTTGACACAGGGGAAAGCAGATACGCAGTATTTT. Residues: CASSLTQGKADTQYF.

The chain employs TRBV5-1 and TRBJ2-1; TRBD1 matches 10 bases. The V gene's germline CDR1 is SGHRS and CDR2 YFSETQ. After removal of 0 bases from V and 7 bases from J, the junction contained 4 bases not matched to a gene. There are 15 residues in the CDR3. The CDR3 DNA follows: TGCGCCAGCAGCTTGGAGGGACAGGGGTGGAATGAGCAGTTCTTC. Translated: CASSLEGQGWNEQFF.

This clone is a singleton in its sample. The chain links TRBV21-1 to TRBJ2-5; TRBD1 reflects the table's D call only, with no check against the DNA. TRBV21-1 is an annotated pseudogene. This CDR3 region has 23 residues. The CDR3 here is CASSKARIQEGTAKDTTQETQYF. The CDR3 DNA reads TGTGCCAGCAGCAAAGCGCGGATCCAAGAAGGGACAGCGAAAGACACTACACAAGAGACCCAGTACTTC.

The chain links TRBV2 to TRBJ2-7; 8 bases map to TRBD1. Germline V gene sequence: CDR1 SNHLY, CDR2 FYNNEI. The junction had 9 bases not matched to a gene; V was cut back by 5 bases and J by 6 bases. The CDR3 covers 14 residues. This CDR3 reads CASSRDRGGSEQYF. The CDR3 coding sequence is TGTGCCAGCAGTCGAGACAGGGGCGGTAGCGAGCAGTACTTC. The entire variable domain, with the rest obtained from reference TRBV2 and TRBJ2-7, is as follows: EPEVTQTPSHQVTQMGQEVILRCVPISNHLYFYWYRQILGQKVEFLVSFYNNEISEKSEIFDDQFSVERPDGSNFTLKIRSTKLEDSAMYFCASSRDRGGSEQYFGPGTRLTVT.

The chain employs TRBV6-1 and TRBJ2-7, with 12 bases aligning to TRBD1. The CDR3 length is 14 residues. Germline loops: CDR1 MNHNS, CDR2 SASEGT. The V segment lost 9 bases and the J segment 0 bases; nucleotides outside the gene matches: 3. The DNA for the CDR3 is TGTGCCAGTCGGGACAGGGGGCTCTCCTACGAGCAGTACTTC. Encoded protein: CASRDRGLSYEQYF.

This sequence joins TRBV6-5 and TRBJ1-1; possible D gene TRBD1, 6 bases. There are 12 residues in the CDR3. Trimming removed 5 bases at V and 12 bases at J, with 16 bases between. Per the germline V gene, CDR1 is MNHEY and CDR2 is SVGAGI. Here the CDR3 reads CASSPQGTGTFF. The CDR3 bases are TGTGCCAGCAGTCCGCAGGGGACCGGAACTTTCTTT.

In its sample, this clone was seen once. The CDR3 DNA follows: TGCGCCAGCAGCCAACCCGACTACGACAATGAGCAGTTCTTC. Its translation is CASSQPDYDNEQFF. The chain uses TRBV4-1 and TRBJ2-1, with D tentatively TRBD2 (5 bases). V was shortened by 2 bases and J by 5 bases, with 10 bases between the two germline ends. The CDR3 contains 14 residues. Germline loops: CDR1 MGHRA, CDR2 YSYEKL.

This chain uses TRBV7-2 with TRBJ1-1; 7 nucleotides line up with TRBD1. After removal of 1 base from V and 1 base from J, the junction contained 15 bases not matched to a gene. The CDR3 runs to 19 residues. Germline CDR1 SGHTA, CDR2 FQGNSA. The DNA of the CDR3 is TGTGCCAGCAGCTTAGGCCGGGACAGTTCCCTTAAGAAGAACACTGAAGCTTTCTTT. As protein: CASSLGRDSSLKKNTEAFF.

V usage is TRBV5-1 and J usage is TRBJ2-7; 9 bases match TRBD2. Germline trimming cut 1 base from V and 7 bases from J; bases unmatched to any gene: 9. Looked up from germline, CDR1 is SGHRS and CDR2 is YFSETQ. CDR3 length: 15 residues. CDR3 sequence (DNA): TGCGCCAGCAGCTTGTTGGCGGGAGGGCCGGGAGAGCAGTACTTC. This encodes CASSLLAGGPGEQYF.

The V and J genes are TRBV7-8 and TRBJ2-7; TRBD1 matches 8 bases. The CDR3 has 12 amino acids. Germline-derived CDR1 and CDR2 are SGHVS and FQNEAQ. The junction had 1 base not matched to a gene; V was cut back by 3 bases and J by 6 bases. This chain's CDR3 is CASSLTGAEQYF. DNA for the CDR3: TGTGCCAGCAGCTTGACAGGGGCCGAGCAGTACTTC. The entire variable domain, with the rest obtained from reference TRBV7-8 and TRBJ2-7, is as follows: GAGVSQSPRYKVAKRGQDVALRCDPISGHVSLFWYQQALGQGPEFLTYFQNEAQLDKSGLPSDRFFAERPEGSVSTLKIQRTQQEDSAVYLCASSLTGAEQYFGPGTRLTVT.

This chain connects TRBV11-2 to TRBJ2-1; 10 bases are shared with TRBD2. The CDR3 is 15 residues long. The V segment lost 2 bases and the J segment 5 bases; nucleotides outside the gene matches: 3. Germline assignment: CDR1 SGHAT and CDR2 FQNNGV. The CDR3 is CASSLYLAGDNEQFF. Written as DNA, the CDR3 is TGTGCCAGCAGCTTATACCTAGCGGGAGACAATGAGCAGTTCTTC.

The V gene is TRBV12-5, the J gene TRBJ2-7, with D maybe TRBD2 (6 bases). The V gene lost 6 bases and the J gene lost 5 bases, with 14 bases spanning the gap. The CDR3 covers 13 residues. The V gene's germline CDR1 is LGHNT and CDR2 FRNRAP. This chain's CDR3 is CASGHGGRNEQYF. CDR3 nucleotide sequence: TGTGCTAGTGGGCACGGGGGAAGAAACGAGCAGTACTTC.

The rearrangement links TRBV2 to TRBJ2-5; 11 bases match TRBD2. Per germline, CDR1 SNHLY and CDR2 FYNNEI. This CDR3 spans 20 amino acids. The junction had 17 bases not matched to a gene; V was cut back by 0 bases and J by 5 bases. The CDR3 DNA reads TGTGCCAGCAGTGAAGCGCCCTATTCTAGCGGGAGGAGTGTCGGGGAGACCCAGTACTTC. Amino acids: CASSEAPYSSGRSVGETQYF.

The chain is built from TRBV6-1 and TRBJ1-2, with 8 nucleotides matching TRBD1. The CDR3 runs to 14 residues. V lost 6 bases to trimming and J lost 4 bases; unmatched junction nucleotides: 7. Germline values: CDR1 MNHNS, CDR2 SASEGT. As DNA, the CDR3 is TGTGCCAGCAGGGGGGGACAGGCCCTCTATGGCTACACCTTC. Protein product: CASRGGQALYGYTF.